A single sample gave rise to the 7 T cell receptor beta chains below, sequenced in a study of blood T cell repertoires in COVID-19. Data came from immunoSEQ multiplex PCR; TCRdb stores just in-frame clones and leaves some out. The table shows more than 400,000 clones, with roughly 87% occurring only once. The specimen sequenced was PBMCs or T cells enriched from blood (not recorded which). The receptor set was obtained from a man in his late teens or twenties who had recovered from COVID-19.

This chain connects TRBV24-1 to TRBJ2-7; TRBD2 aligns across 10 bases. This CDR3 comprises 14 residues. From germline, CDR1 is KGHDR and CDR2 SFDVKD. Germline trimming cut 3 bases from V and 5 bases from J; bases unmatched to any gene: 3. As DNA, the CDR3 is TGTGCCACCAGTGATCCCGGGACTAGCGACGAGCAGTACTTC. Translated, it gives CATSDPGTSDEQYF.

With regard to this clone: At one end the junction does not follow the germline gene, possibly because of a read error. The J gene is TRBJ1-1, the V gene TRBV7-9, with D hard to call. Germline CDR1 reads SEHNR; CDR2 reads FQNEAQ (reference sequence). CDR3 length: 13 residues. The CDR3 bases are TGTGCCAGCAGCTTAAGAGGGAACCCTGAAGCTTTCTTT. Protein sequence: CASSLRGNPEAFF.

The V call is TRBV11-2, the J call TRBJ1-2; D unresolved. This CDR3 has 15 residues. CDR1 SGHAT and CDR2 FQNNGV come from the germline V gene. V shed 2 bases and J shed 4 bases, with 14 bases lying between them. The CDR3 is CASSLTEGAGYGYTF. The CDR3 DNA follows: TGTGCCAGCAGCTTAACCGAGGGTGCGGGCTATGGCTACACCTTC.

The rearrangement joins TRBV9 to TRBJ1-1; D unclear. V was clipped by 5 bases and J by 0 bases, with 14 bases between them. Germline assignment: CDR1 SGDLS and CDR2 YYNGEE. The CDR3 loop spans 15 amino acids. CDR3 region: CASSKSVTMNTEAFF. The DNA for the CDR3 is TGTGCCAGCAGTAAATCAGTAACCATGAACACTGAAGCTTTCTTT.

The V gene is TRBV4-2, the J gene TRBJ2-7; 8 nucleotides match TRBD2. Germline V gene lookup returns CDR1 LGHNA and CDR2 YNFKEQ. The CDR3 is 16 amino acids. Trimming cost V 1 base and J 2 bases; bases outside gene matches: 7. The CDR3 DNA follows: TGTGCCAGCAGCCAAGCCGAGCGGGAGACACCCTACGAGCAGTACTTC. It encodes CASSQAERETPYEQYF.

The rearrangement links TRBV7-9 to TRBJ2-7; no definite D call. V lost 5 bases and J 4 bases, leaving 12 bases between the germline ends. This CDR3 has 13 residues. Germline loops: CDR1 SEHNR, CDR2 FQNEAQ (reference sequence). This CDR3 is CASSQPGEYEQYF. The CDR3 DNA reads TGTGCCAGCAGCCAACCCGGAGAGTACGAGCAGTACTTC.

This chain connects TRBV28 to TRBJ1-5, with 7 bases that match TRBD1. Trimming at V came to 5 bases and at J to 4 bases, leaving 5 bases not matched to a gene. Germline values: CDR1 MDHEN, CDR2 SYDVKM. The CDR3 covers 14 residues. The CDR3 sequence: CASSIGTVNQPQHF. The CDR3 DNA reads TGTGCCAGCAGTATCGGGACAGTGAATCAGCCCCAGCATTTT.